The T cell receptor beta chain under discussion was sequenced for a study of T cells after posttransplantation cyclophosphamide. Broader study findings: Skin or GI-infiltrating T cells shared few TRB sequences with blood. After PTCy, TRB diversity resembled that of CNI/methotrexate controls.

Peripheral blood was collected from the related graft donor on the marrow donation day. On this clone: Its antigen is currently unknown.

The germline CDR1 and CDR2 sequences are GTSNPN and SVGIG (reference sequence). CDR3 length: 15 amino acids. Trimming took 3 bases from V and 7 from J; bases not matched to a gene: 5. Sequencing was performed with immunoSEQ multiplex PCR; in TCRdb, only in-frame clones are kept and a portion is missing. Sampling found tens of thousands of clones, none seen once. The TCR was taken from a woman aged 50 to 65 in good health and a related stem cell transplant donor. The chain combines TRBV30 with TRBJ2-1; 14 positions match TRBD2. The sequenced material came from PBMCs. CDR3 nucleotide sequence: TGTGCCTGGAGCGTAGGGACTAGCGGGGGAAATGAGCAGTTCTTC. It is translated as CAWSVGTSGGNEQFF.